These 8 T cell receptor beta chains were sequenced from one sample in a study of blood T cell repertoires in COVID-19. Method: immunoSEQ multiplex PCR; TCRdb's copy keeps in-frame clones and lacks some. Among around 700,000 clones, more than 80% were seen once, and the ten largest hold under 0.3%. The sequencing sample was made of peripheral blood. These receptors were collected from a woman between 18 and 30 years old with acute or convalescent COVID-19.

The chain uses TRBV4-1 and TRBJ1-1, with TRBD1 as a possible D gene (6 bases). Trimming cost V 1 base and J 2 bases, with 11 bases left between them. The CDR3 is 15 residues long. Germline assignment: CDR1 MGHRA and CDR2 YSYEKL. The CDR3 loop is CASSQGAGANTEAFF. The CDR3 bases are TGCGCCAGCAGCCAAGGCGCGGGGGCAAACACTGAAGCTTTCTTT.

This clone has more than one count but fewer than ten. The chain joins TRBV6-5 to TRBJ1-5, with D perhaps matching TRBD1 (6 bases). Per germline, CDR1 MNHEY and CDR2 SVGAGI. V was trimmed by 6 bases and J by 9 bases, leaving 18 bases between them. The CDR3 is 14 residues long. CDR3 in amino acids: CASRPTGTWGPQHF. CDR3 sequence (DNA): TGTGCCAGCAGGCCCACAGGGACCTGGGGGCCCCAGCATTTT.

V usage is TRBV5-4 and J usage is TRBJ2-7; 12 bases fit TRBD2. The germline gives CDR1 SGHNT, CDR2 YYREEE (reference sequence). J was trimmed by 7 bases and V by 4 bases; bases with no gene match: 9. CDR3 length: 15 residues. In nucleotides, the CDR3 is TGTGCCAGCAGCCGAAATCCCACTAGCGGGGGGGAGCAGTACTTC. Translated, it gives CASSRNPTSGGEQYF.

The chain has TRBV6-5 and TRBJ2-6; 7 bases are shared with TRBD1. J lost 4 bases, V lost 7 bases, and 7 bases had no gene match. This CDR3 has 15 amino acids. CDR1 and CDR2 from the germline V gene are MNHEY and SVGAGI. DNA of the CDR3: TGTGCCAGCATGATTACAGGGGCAGGGGCCAACGTCCTGACTTTC. Protein product: CASMITGAGANVLTF.

This rearrangement joins TRBV5-5 to TRBJ1-2; TRBD1 matches at 12 bases. The CDR3 totals 17 residues. Germline V CDR1 and CDR2: SGHKS, YYEKEE (reference sequence). The ends lost 1 base at V and 8 bases at J; junction bases unmatched: 12. This CDR3 is CASSLSPGQGASGGYTF. DNA of the CDR3: TGTGCCAGCAGCTTGTCTCCGGGACAGGGGGCAAGCGGGGGCTACACCTTC.

This clone has just one count. V usage is TRBV6-2 or TRBV6-3 and J usage is TRBJ2-3; D uncertain. CDR1 and CDR2 from the germline V gene are MNHEY and SVGEGT. CDR3 length: 12 amino acids. Trimming shortened V by 1 base and J by 6 bases, and 5 bases separated the two germline ends. For the CDR3, the DNA is TGTGCCAGCAGTTACTATCCGGATACGCAGTATTTT. Residues: CASSYYPDTQYF.

This clone was observed a single time. This chain uses TRBV6-2 or TRBV6-3 with TRBJ2-3, with 8 bases aligning to TRBD1. Germline V gives CDR1 MNHEY, CDR2 SVGEGT. Trimming cost V 5 bases and J 6 bases; bases outside gene matches: 10. The CDR3 is 15 amino acids. DNA for the CDR3: TGTGCCAGCAGTCCGGACAGGGTTGCACGTGATACGCAGTATTTT. Amino acids: CASSPDRVARDTQYF.

The J gene is TRBJ1-1, the V gene TRBV19, with TRBD1 as a possible D gene (6 bases). Germline assignment: CDR1 LNHDA and CDR2 SQIVND (reference sequence). The CDR3 sequence is 15 residues long. Trimming pared 5 bases from V and 2 bases from J, leaving 15 bases between. CDR3 residues: CASSPRQVTNTEAFF. CDR3 DNA: TGTGCCAGTAGTCCCCGACAGGTAACAAACACTGAAGCTTTCTTT.